Listed below are T cell receptor beta chains from one sample, sequenced in a study of OX40 agonist ivuxolimab in advanced cancers. Data came from immunoSEQ multiplex PCR; TCRdb stores just in-frame clones and leaves some out. The profile covers under 150,000 clones, with approximately 90% appearing a single time and roughly 1.1% taken by the ten largest. The sample in question was CD4+ or CD8+ T cells sorted from blood, obtained in a trial of the OX40 agonist ivuxolimab. Every receptor here comes from an adult with an advanced solid tumor such as melanoma, head and neck, liver or kidney cancer. Both conserved end residues are part of each CDR3. The D gene is left open where the match is weak. Clone size is shown for a subset of rows, as once, few, many or a class of expanded clone.

CDR3: CASSADRGIGFTAFF
DNA: TGTGCCAGCAGCGCGGACAGGGGTATTGGGTTTACGGCTTTCTTT
size: -
D: TRBD1
V: TRBV5-4
J: TRBJ1-1

CDR3: CASSFTDTGELFF
DNA: TGCGCCAGCAGCTTCACGGACACCGGGGAGCTGTTTTTT
size: -
D: -
V: TRBV5-1
J: TRBJ2-2

CDR3: CATSRRDTEAFF
DNA: TGTGCCACCAGCAGGAGGGACACTGAAGCTTTCTTT
size: few
D: -
V: TRBV15
J: TRBJ1-1

CDR3: CASSPDATSYNSPLHF
DNA: TGTGCCAGCAGTCCCGATGCTACCTCCTATAATTCACCCCTCCACTTT
size: -
D: -
V: TRBV7-9
J: TRBJ1-6

CDR3: CASSLLNQPQHF
DNA: TGTGCCAGCAGTTTATTGAATCAGCCCCAGCATTTT
size: -
D: -
V: TRBV28
J: TRBJ1-5

CDR3: CASSLYARTGGTGELFF
DNA: TGTGCCAGCAGTTTATATGCACGGACAGGGGGCACCGGGGAGCTGTTTTTT
size: -
D: TRBD1
V: TRBV28
J: TRBJ2-2

CDR3: CASSLTSSGEQYF
DNA: TGCGCCAGCAGCCTGACATCTTCGGGCGAGCAGTACTTC
size: -
D: -
V: TRBV5-1
J: TRBJ2-7

CDR3: CASSQAILAGVPNEQFF
DNA: TGCGCCAGCAGCCAAGCAATACTAGCGGGAGTCCCCAATGAGCAGTTCTTC
size: -
D: TRBD2
V: TRBV4-1
J: TRBJ2-1

CDR3: CAIIQGCEKLFF
DNA: TGTGCCATAATACAGGGTTGTGAAAAACTGTTTTTT
size: few
D: -
V: TRBV11-2
J: TRBJ1-4

CDR3: CASRPKGWRPQHF
DNA: TGTGCCAGCAGGCCGAAGGGATGGCGGCCCCAGCATTTT
size: -
D: -
V: TRBV28
J: TRBJ1-5

CDR3: CASSMGRGTWNTEAFF
DNA: TGTGCCAGTAGTATGGGCCGTGGGACATGGAACACTGAAGCTTTCTTT
size: -
D: -
V: TRBV19
J: TRBJ1-1

CDR3: CASSLSTSAKGTDTQYF
DNA: TGTGCCAGCAGTTTATCGACTAGTGCTAAGGGGACAGATACGCAGTATTTT
size: -
D: -
V: TRBV27
J: TRBJ2-3

CDR3: CASSPIGGGTEAFF
DNA: TGTGCCAGCTCACCAATAGGGGGGGGGACTGAAGCTTTCTTT
size: once
D: -
V: TRBV18
J: TRBJ1-1

CDR3: CASSLWGESSYEQYF
DNA: TGCGCCAGCAGCTTGTGGGGGGAGTCCTCCTACGAGCAGTACTTC
size: -
D: -
V: TRBV5-1
J: TRBJ2-7

CDR3: CASSSTDTGELFF
DNA: TGTGCCAGCAGTTCAACAGACACCGGGGAGCTGTTTTTT
size: -
D: -
V: TRBV28
J: TRBJ2-2

CDR3: CASSQDPYQETQYF
DNA: TGTGCCAGCAGTCAAGACCCGTACCAAGAGACCCAGTACTTC
size: -
D: -
V: TRBV5-4
J: TRBJ2-5

CDR3: CSVPPTFDRLYDYGYTF
DNA: TGCAGCGTTCCCCCCACTTTCGACAGGTTATATGACTATGGCTACACCTTC
size: -
D: -
V: TRBV29-1
J: TRBJ1-2

CDR3: CASSYSGGYNEQFF
DNA: TGTGCCAGCAGTTACTCCGGGGGGTACAATGAGCAGTTCTTC
size: -
D: TRBD2
V: TRBV6-5
J: TRBJ2-1

CDR3: CSVAASSGNTIYF
DNA: TGCAGCGTCGCAGCCAGCTCTGGAAACACCATATATTTT
size: -
D: -
V: TRBV29-1
J: TRBJ1-3

CDR3: CASSIRQVYAQETQYF
DNA: TGTGCCAGCAGTATACGACAGGTCTATGCCCAAGAGACCCAGTACTTC
size: -
D: -
V: TRBV27
J: TRBJ2-5

CDR3: CASSREQGDEQFF
DNA: TGTGCCAGCAGCCGGGAACAGGGAGATGAGCAGTTCTTC
size: -
D: -
V: TRBV11-3
J: TRBJ2-1

CDR3: CASSQDWAQAARSGEQYF
DNA: TGCGCCAGCAGCCAAGACTGGGCGCAGGCCGCGAGATCGGGGGAGCAGTACTTC
size: -
D: -
V: TRBV4-1
J: TRBJ2-7

CDR3: CASGQRADTQYF
DNA: TGTGCCAGCGGCCAGAGGGCAGATACGCAGTATTTT
size: -
D: -
V: TRBV9
J: TRBJ2-3

CDR3: CASSFKSGTRWYEQYF
DNA: TGTGCCAGCAGTTTCAAATCCGGGACTAGGTGGTACGAGCAGTACTTC
size: -
D: TRBD2
V: TRBV27
J: TRBJ2-7

CDR3: CASSEGAVAPGELFF
DNA: TGTGCCAGCAGTGAAGGGGCCGTTGCCCCCGGGGAGCTGTTTTTT
size: few
D: -
V: TRBV2
J: TRBJ2-2

CDR3: CASSISTEQFF
DNA: TGTGCCAGTAGTATAAGCACAGAGCAGTTCTTC
size: -
D: -
V: TRBV19
J: TRBJ2-1

CDR3: CASSPVPEETQYF
DNA: TGTGCCAGCAGCCCGGTCCCGGAGGAGACCCAGTACTTC
size: -
D: -
V: TRBV5-4
J: TRBJ2-5

CDR3: CASSSTGGDGNTIYF
DNA: TGTGCCAGCAGCTCGACAGGGGGCGATGGAAACACCATATATTTT
size: -
D: TRBD1
V: TRBV5-5
J: TRBJ1-3

CDR3: CASSDGQASRWAEAFF
DNA: TGTGCCAGCAGTGATGGACAAGCGAGCCGATGGGCTGAAGCTTTCTTT
size: -
D: -
V: TRBV2
J: TRBJ1-1

CDR3: CASSPTSTVTGELFF
DNA: TGTGCCAGCTCACCGACTTCGACAGTGACCGGGGAGCTGTTTTTT
size: -
D: -
V: TRBV18
J: TRBJ2-2

CDR3: CAISGSGALLQETQYF
DNA: TGTGCCATCAGTGGAAGCGGGGCCCTCCTTCAAGAGACCCAGTACTTC
size: -
D: TRBD2
V: TRBV10-3
J: TRBJ2-5

CDR3: CASSGRGSGNTIYF
DNA: TGTGCCAGCAGCGGCAGGGGTTCTGGAAACACCATATATTTT
size: -
D: -
V: TRBV7-8
J: TRBJ1-3

CDR3: CASSLAGVATGELFF
DNA: TGCGCCAGCAGCTTGGCAGGGGTGGCCACCGGGGAGCTGTTTTTT
size: -
D: -
V: TRBV5-1
J: TRBJ2-2

CDR3: CASSWDLLSTDTQYF
DNA: TGTGCCAGCAGTTGGGACCTCCTTAGCACAGATACGCAGTATTTT
size: few
D: -
V: TRBV27
J: TRBJ2-3

CDR3: CASSSGQGWSGELFF
DNA: TGTGCCAGCAGCTCTGGACAGGGGTGGTCCGGGGAGCTGTTTTTT
size: -
D: TRBD1
V: TRBV5-6
J: TRBJ2-2

CDR3: CASSTGQGSYNEQFF
DNA: TGTGCCAGCAGCACCGGACAGGGATCCTACAATGAGCAGTTCTTC
size: -
D: TRBD1
V: TRBV7-9
J: TRBJ2-1

CDR3: CASSSVAGNQPQHF
DNA: TGTGCCAGCAGTTCCGTCGCGGGCAATCAGCCCCAGCATTTT
size: -
D: -
V: TRBV6-5
J: TRBJ1-5

CDR3: CASSTRGGSGGYNEQFF
DNA: TGTGCCAGTAGTACCAGGGGGGGGTCCGGTGGCTACAATGAGCAGTTCTTC
size: -
D: -
V: TRBV19
J: TRBJ2-1

CDR3: CASSPRGRDAYEQYF
DNA: TGTGCCAGCAGCCCCAGGGGGAGAGACGCCTACGAGCAGTACTTC
size: many
D: TRBD1
V: TRBV7-6
J: TRBJ2-7

CDR3: CASSPEGGWGQPQHF
DNA: TGTGCCAGCTCACCGGAGGGGGGCTGGGGTCAGCCCCAGCATTTT
size: -
D: -
V: TRBV18
J: TRBJ1-5

CDR3: CASSPGLAGANEQFF
DNA: TGTGCCAGCAGCCCGGGACTAGCGGGGGCAAATGAGCAGTTCTTC
size: -
D: TRBD2
V: TRBV27
J: TRBJ2-1

CDR3: CASSSEDRSEQYF
DNA: TGTGCCAGCAGTTCAGAGGACAGGTCCGAGCAGTACTTC
size: -
D: TRBD1
V: TRBV6-6
J: TRBJ2-7

CDR3: CASRPTTRTGRTDTQYF
DNA: TGTGCCAGCAGACCTACGACGCGGACAGGCCGCACAGATACGCAGTATTTT
size: -
D: TRBD1
V: TRBV27
J: TRBJ2-3

CDR3: CASSSTYGVKAAEAFF
DNA: TGTGCCAGCAGTTCTACTTACGGGGTCAAGGCCGCTGAAGCTTTCTTT
size: -
D: -
V: TRBV6-5
J: TRBJ1-1

CDR3: CASSDAGTGRYGYTF
DNA: TGTGCCAGTAGTGACGCCGGGACAGGGCGCTATGGCTACACCTTC
size: -
D: TRBD1
V: TRBV19
J: TRBJ1-2

CDR3: CASTLGGAGATNEKLFF
DNA: TGTGCCAGCACCCTGGGGGGAGCGGGGGCAACTAATGAAAAACTGTTTTTT
size: -
D: -
V: TRBV27
J: TRBJ1-4

CDR3: CASSLDWGEAFF
DNA: TGTGCCAGCAGCTTAGATTGGGGTGAAGCTTTCTTT
size: -
D: -
V: TRBV11-2
J: TRBJ1-1

CDR3: CASSLQGAPNEKLFF
DNA: TGTGCCAGCAGCTTACAAGGGGCCCCCAATGAAAAACTGTTTTTT
size: -
D: -
V: TRBV7-2
J: TRBJ1-4

CDR3: CASSPPGLAGMETQYF
DNA: TGTGCCAGCTCACCACCCGGACTAGCGGGGATGGAGACCCAGTACTTC
size: -
D: TRBD2
V: TRBV18
J: TRBJ2-5

CDR3: CSVEGDYRPYNEQFF
DNA: TGCAGCGTTGAAGGGGACTACAGGCCCTACAATGAGCAGTTCTTC
size: once
D: TRBD2
V: TRBV29-1
J: TRBJ2-1

CDR3: CASSIVGNEQFF
DNA: TGTGCCAGTAGTATAGTAGGGAATGAGCAGTTCTTC
size: once
D: -
V: TRBV19
J: TRBJ2-1

CDR3: CASSLVQGVTEQYF
DNA: TGTGCCAGCAGCTTAGTACAGGGGGTCACCGAGCAGTACTTC
size: -
D: TRBD1
V: TRBV7-9
J: TRBJ2-7

CDR3: CASSDGLAGGSDTQYF
DNA: TGTGCCAGCAGTGACGGCCTAGCGGGAGGATCAGATACGCAGTATTTT
size: -
D: TRBD2
V: TRBV2
J: TRBJ2-3

CDR3: CASSLNIRGATNEKLFF
DNA: TGTGCCAGCAGCTTAAATATTCGGGGGGCGACTAATGAAAAACTGTTTTTT
size: -
D: -
V: TRBV7-9
J: TRBJ1-4

CDR3: CASSRYDRDSGNTIYF
DNA: TGTGCCAGCAGCCGCTACGACCGGGACAGTGGAAACACCATATATTTT
size: -
D: TRBD1
V: TRBV14
J: TRBJ1-3

CDR3: CASSKGTVLLFF
DNA: TGTGCCAGTAGTAAAGGGACAGTGCTCCTGTTTTTT
size: few
D: TRBD1
V: TRBV19
J: TRBJ2-2

CDR3: CASSRDRGDSYEQYF
DNA: TGCGCCAGCAGCCGGGATCGAGGGGACTCCTACGAGCAGTACTTC
size: -
D: -
V: TRBV4-1
J: TRBJ2-7

CDR3: CASSQSNTGELFF
DNA: TGTGCCAGCAGCCAGTCGAACACCGGGGAGCTGTTTTTT
size: -
D: -
V: TRBV2
J: TRBJ2-2

CDR3: CASSLVVLAGDSYNEQFF
DNA: TGTGCCAGCAGCTTAGTGGTCCTAGCGGGTGACTCCTACAATGAGCAGTTCTTC
size: -
D: TRBD2
V: TRBV11-3
J: TRBJ2-1